One sample yielded the 29 T cell receptor beta chains listed below, sequenced in a study of blood T cell repertoires in COVID-19. Only in-frame clones appear in the TCRdb table, and some are missing; sequencing was by immunoSEQ multiplex PCR. The sample consists of 80,000 to 95,000 clones, over 80% of them appearing once. Source material: peripheral blood. All receptors derive from a human donor with active COVID-19. The donor label of this sample is uncertain.

The chain joins TRBV2 to TRBJ1-6; 7 nucleotides line up with TRBD1. This CDR3 is 15 amino acids long. From germline, CDR1 is SNHLY and CDR2 FYNNEI. Trimming at V came to 2 bases and at J to 7 bases, leaving 5 bases not matched to a gene. The CDR3 DNA is TGTGCCAGCAGTGAATTACAGGGGTTGAATTCACCCCTCCACTTT. Its translation: CASSELQGLNSPLHF.

This chain links TRBV7-2 with TRBJ2-2, with D maybe TRBD2 (5 bases). Germline lookup yields CDR1 SGHTA and CDR2 FQGNSA. The CDR3 covers 14 residues. Trimming left V 3 bases short and J 5 bases short, with 10 bases between. This chain's CDR3 is CASSFSSGTGELFF. The CDR3 DNA is TGTGCCAGCAGCTTTTCATCGGGGACCGGGGAGCTGTTTTTT.

The J gene is TRBJ2-7, the V gene TRBV7-6, with 11 nucleotides matching TRBD1. CDR1 is SGHVS and CDR2 is FNYEAQ in the germline V gene. The V gene end was trimmed by 1 base and the J gene end by 2 bases; junction bases not matched to a gene: 4. The CDR3 loop spans 16 amino acids. In DNA, the CDR3 is TGTGCCAGCAGCTTAGGTGGGACAGGGGGGACCTACGAGCAGTACTTC. This encodes CASSLGGTGGTYEQYF. Combining the CDR3 with reference TRBV7-6 and TRBJ2-7 gives the whole variable domain GAGVSQSPRYKVTKRGQDVALRCDPISGHVSLYWYRQALGQGPEFLTYFNYEAQQDKSGLPNDRFSAERPEGSISTLTIQRTEQRDSAMYRCASSLGGTGGTYEQYFGPGTRLTVT.

The J gene is TRBJ2-2, the V gene TRBV7-6, with TRBD2 matching 13 bases. J was trimmed by 5 bases and V by 6 bases; bases with no gene match: 6. The germline CDR1 and CDR2 sequences are SGHVS and FNYEAQ. This CDR3 has 16 residues. CDR3 sequence: CASSLPGLAGTGELFF. DNA for the CDR3: TGTGCCAGCAGTCTCCCGGGACTAGCGGGGACCGGGGAGCTGTTTTTT.

The chain recombines TRBV27 with TRBJ2-7, with 11 nucleotides matching TRBD1. Germline V CDR1 and CDR2: MNHEY, SMNVEV (reference sequence). Trimming took 6 bases from V and 6 from J; bases not matched to a gene: 7. The length of the CDR3 is 14 residues. In DNA form, the CDR3 reads TGTGCCAGCAGCCTCAGTGGGACAGGGGGCGAGCAGTACTTC. Its translation is CASSLSGTGGEQYF.

The CDR3, as DNA: TGTGCCTCACGGGCGGGAGCTCGCACAGATACGCAGTATTTT. It specifies CASRAGARTDTQYF. This chain connects TRBV6-5 to TRBJ2-3, with TRBD2 matching over 7 bases. The CDR3 length is 14 residues. V dropped 11 bases and J dropped 1; count of bases not matched to a gene: 9. Germline V lookup: CDR1 MNHEY, CDR2 SVGAGI.

The chain recombines TRBV6-4 with TRBJ2-2, with a weak D call TRBD1 (5 bases). Looked up from germline, CDR1 is MRHNA and CDR2 is SNTAGT. V was pared by 4 bases and J by 3 bases, with 12 bases between. There are 15 residues in the CDR3. Here the CDR3 reads CASSARQGDTGELFF. CDR3 DNA: TGTGCCAGCAGTGCGAGGCAGGGCGACACCGGGGAGCTGTTTTTT.

Only one count was recorded for this clone. The genes are TRBV5-1 and TRBJ2-3, with D tentatively TRBD2 (5 bases). The CDR3 spans 14 residues. The V gene's germline CDR1 is SGHRS and CDR2 YFSETQ. Between the trimmed V and J ends, which lost 0 bases and 7 bases, there was a span of 12 bases. Written as DNA, the CDR3 is TGCGCCAGCAGCTTGGCTAGCAATTCGAATACGCAGTATTTT. Translating gives CASSLASNSNTQYF. The full variable domain, completed using reference TRBV5-1 and TRBJ2-3, is KAGVTQTPRYLIKTRGQQVTLSCSPISGHRSVSWYQQTPGQGLQFLFEYFSETQRNKGNFPGRFSGRQFSNSRSEMNVSTLELGDSALYLCASSLASNSNTQYFGPGTRLTVL.

This rearrangement joins TRBV6-5 to TRBJ2-2, with D hard to call. This CDR3 comprises 14 residues. Trimming stripped 10 bases from V and 4 bases from J, with 16 bases between. CDR1 is MNHEY, CDR2 SVGAGI, per germline. CDR3 nucleotide sequence: TGTGCCACCAGGACCGACTCGGGCACCGGGGAGCTGTTTTTT. Protein: CATRTDSGTGELFF.

This clone was counted once. This rearrangement joins TRBV14 to TRBJ2-5; 10 bases align to TRBD2. The CDR3 extends over 15 amino acids. The V gene end was trimmed by 5 bases and the J gene end by 5 bases; junction bases not matched to a gene: 8. Germline V gene sequence: CDR1 SGHDN, CDR2 FVKESK. As DNA, the CDR3 is TGTGCCAGCAGCTCACTAGCGGGGAGTTGGGAGACCCAGTACTTC. Protein product: CASSSLAGSWETQYF.

The V and J genes are TRBV6-5 and TRBJ1-2; TRBD1 aligns across 7 bases. Per germline, CDR1 MNHEY and CDR2 SVGAGI. This CDR3 has 12 amino acids. The chain's CDR3 is CLAVQGIYGYTF. The CDR3 DNA reads as TGTTTAGCAGTACAGGGGATCTATGGCTACACCTTC.

The chain recombines TRBV5-1 with TRBJ1-6, with D perhaps TRBD1 (6 bases). CDR3 length: 16 amino acids. Germline V lookup: CDR1 SGHRS, CDR2 YFSETQ. With 4 bases removed from V and 5 bases from J, the gap between germline ends came to 16 bases. This CDR3 reads CASSLEQGVDNSPLHF. The CDR3 DNA reads as TGCGCCAGCAGCCTGGAACAGGGTGTGGATAATTCACCCCTCCACTTT.

This chain connects TRBV15 to TRBJ2-5; the D gene is possibly TRBD2 (6 bases). The CDR3 is 18 amino acids. With 3 bases removed from V and 2 bases from J, the gap between germline ends came to 22 bases. Germline V gives CDR1 LNHNV, CDR2 YYDKDF (reference sequence). The DNA of the CDR3 is TGTGCCACCAGCAGGAAGGGCAAATCATTTGGAGGGCAAGAGACCCAGTACTTC. The encoded protein is CATSRKGKSFGGQETQYF.

This clone was found once. This sequence joins TRBV5-5 and TRBJ1-5; perhaps TRBD1 as D (6 bases). Trimming cost V 2 bases and J 2 bases, with 11 bases left between them. CDR3 length equals 15 residues. From germline, CDR1 is SGHKS and CDR2 YYEKEE (reference sequence). The CDR3 region is CASSLQGSGNQPQHF. CDR3 DNA: TGTGCCAGCAGCTTACAGGGTTCGGGCAATCAGCCCCAGCATTTT.

The chain joins TRBV18 to TRBJ2-7, with D possibly TRBD2 on 6 matching bases. This CDR3 has 13 amino acids. Germline V gene data show CDR1 as KGHSH and CDR2 as LQKENI. Trimming took off 6 bases at V and 7 bases at J, with 16 bases between the two ends. The CDR3 region has the DNA TGTGCCAGCTCTTCCCGGACGGGGGAGGAGCAGTACTTC. Protein product: CASSSRTGEEQYF.

The chain employs TRBV10-3 and TRBJ2-5; 8 positions match TRBD1. After removal of 6 bases from V and 2 bases from J, the junction contained 5 bases not matched to a gene. The CDR3 runs to 14 residues. Germline assignment: CDR1 ENHRY and CDR2 SYGVKD. The CDR3: CAISSDRGQETQYF. For the CDR3, the DNA is TGTGCCATCAGCTCAGACAGGGGTCAAGAGACCCAGTACTTC.

The chain uses TRBV27 and TRBJ2-3; maybe TRBD2 (5 bases). V dropped 5 bases and J dropped 3 bases, with 15 bases sitting between them. The CDR3 length is 15 residues. Germline-derived CDR1 and CDR2 are MNHEY and SMNVEV (reference sequence). The CDR3 coding sequence is TGTGCCAGCAGTCCGCGGTGGGAGAGTACAGATACGCAGTATTTT. Translated, it gives CASSPRWESTDTQYF.

This chain uses TRBV12-3 or TRBV12-4 with TRBJ1-1, with no clear D. Deletions cut 7 bases from V and 11 bases from J, with 20 bases between. This CDR3 region has 13 residues. DNA for the CDR3: TGTGCCAGCAACAATGCCCTAGGGAGTTGGGCTTTCTTT. It specifies CASNNALGSWAFF.

This clone was recorded once. The chain carries TRBV6-6 and TRBJ2-7; TRBD1 agrees at 8 bases. The CDR3 has 13 residues. Germline CDR1 MNHNY, CDR2 SVGAGI (reference sequence). Unmatched junction bases numbered 4, after V lost 6 bases and J lost 3 bases. The CDR3 DNA reads TGTGCCAGCAGCCCAGACAGGGGCTACGAGCAGTACTTC. Encoded protein: CASSPDRGYEQYF.

The chain combines TRBV7-3 with TRBJ1-1; possible D gene TRBD1, 5 bases. Germline CDR1 SGHTA, CDR2 FQGTGA. The CDR3 has 15 residues. The ends were cut back, 1 base at V and 3 bases at J, with 12 bases in the middle. The CDR3 DNA reads as TGTGCCAGCAGCTTAAGTTTTGGAGGGGACACTGAAGCTTTCTTT. It is translated as CASSLSFGGDTEAFF.

The rearrangement uses TRBV7-6 and TRBJ1-4; 7 bases fit TRBD1. Germline assignment: CDR1 SGHVS and CDR2 FNYEAQ. The trim removed 5 bases at V and 6 bases at J, leaving 9 bases unmatched. The CDR3 length is 15 residues. The CDR3 here is CASSRRSRGDEKLFF. The CDR3, as DNA: TGTGCCAGCAGCCGACGGTCCAGGGGGGATGAAAAACTGTTTTTT. The complete variable domain, with remaining parts taken from reference TRBV7-6 and TRBJ1-4, reads GAGVSQSPRYKVTKRGQDVALRCDPISGHVSLYWYRQALGQGPEFLTYFNYEAQQDKSGLPNDRFSAERPEGSISTLTIQRTEQRDSAMYRCASSRRSRGDEKLFFGSGTQLSVL.

CDR3 sequence (DNA): TGTGCCAGCAGTGAAGGAACCGAGGATCAGCCCCAGCATTTT. Translating it yields CASSEGTEDQPQHF. The gene calls are TRBV6-1 and TRBJ1-5; D is ambiguous. V lost 1 base, J lost 5 bases, and 9 bases lay in between. Germline loops: CDR1 MNHNS, CDR2 SASEGT. CDR3 length equals 14 residues.

V gene TRBV11-1 combines with J gene TRBJ2-3, with 7 bases matching TRBD2. The CDR3 consists of 14 residues. Germline V gives CDR1 SGHAT, CDR2 FQDESV (reference sequence). The V and J ends lost 4 bases and 4 bases, in that order; junction bases with no gene match: 5. CDR3 DNA sequence: TGTGCCAGCAGCTCGAGGGCGGGGGCAGATACGCAGTATTTT. Translating it yields CASSSRAGADTQYF.

This chain uses TRBV7-9 with TRBJ1-1; D gene uncertain. Germline loops: CDR1 SEHNR, CDR2 FQNEAQ (reference sequence). Trimming took off 2 bases at V and 1 base at J, with 5 bases between the two ends. This CDR3 comprises 13 residues. Here the CDR3 reads CASSLSENTEAFF. The CDR3 DNA sequence: TGTGCCAGCAGCTTATCAGAGAACACTGAAGCTTTCTTT.

The chain uses TRBV2 and TRBJ2-7, with a weak D call TRBD1 (6 bases). This CDR3 contains 13 residues. V dropped 4 bases and J dropped 9 bases, with 16 bases sitting between them. In germline, CDR1 is SNHLY, CDR2 FYNNEI. The CDR3 loop reads CASSGYREQGQYF. Written as DNA, the CDR3 is TGTGCCAGCAGTGGTTACAGGGAACAGGGGCAGTACTTC.

V and J are TRBV6-5 and TRBJ2-5; weak D call: TRBD2 (5 bases). V was trimmed by 6 bases and J by 5 bases, leaving 16 bases between them. The germline V gene encodes CDR1 MNHEY and CDR2 SVGAGI. This CDR3 is built from 14 residues. CDR3 protein: CASSRSPGGETQYF. CDR3 DNA sequence: TGTGCCAGCAGCCGCAGTCCGGGCGGGGAGACCCAGTACTTC.

The rearrangement uses TRBV15 and TRBJ2-1; TRBD2 aligns across 12 bases. CDR1 is LNHNV and CDR2 is YYDKDF in the germline V gene (reference sequence). CDR3 length: 17 residues. V lost 0 bases and J lost 4; bases outside the gene matches: 4. The CDR3, as DNA: TGTGCCACCAGCAGAGATTCCGGGACTAGCGGGTACAATGAGCAGTTCTTC. Its translation: CATSRDSGTSGYNEQFF.

The V call is TRBV28, the J call TRBJ1-1, with 8 bases that match TRBD1. Germline V CDR1 and CDR2: MDHEN, SYDVKM. V lost 4 bases to trimming and J lost 0 bases; unmatched junction nucleotides: 7. CDR3 size: 16 residues. As DNA, the CDR3 is TGTGCCAGCAGTTCCCTCCGACAGGGGCTGAACACTGAAGCTTTCTTT. This codes for CASSSLRQGLNTEAFF.

The V and J genes are TRBV6-5 and TRBJ1-1, with 7 bases aligning to TRBD1. The germline V gene has CDR1 MNHEY and CDR2 SVGAGI. The CDR3 has 12 amino acids. The J segment lost 3 bases and the V segment lost 8 bases, leaving 3 bases of the junction unmatched. CDR3 sequence reads: CASGQVYTEAFF. As DNA, the CDR3 is TGTGCCAGCGGACAGGTCTACACTGAAGCTTTCTTT.